The 16 T cell receptor beta chains below come from one sample, sequenced in a study of breast tumors, draining lymph nodes, adjacent tissues (TCRdb year 2016). The axillary draining lymph nodes of breast cancer patients were the source of the lymph node samples. The library was built by means of multiplex PCR. Sequencing was carried out with an Illumina HiSeq 2000. The public reads were reanalyzed by TCRdb: fastp trimming at Q25, MiXCR alignment, in-frame beta chains only. Rows are combined by CDR3 protein, so each entry shows the most common genes and DNA. Here the sample has 150,000 to 250,000 distinct CDR3 sequences; roughly 31% occur a single time. The ten biggest clones cover 4.3% of the sample. The source material was axillary lymph node tissue. These receptors were obtained from a female donor with breast cancer. Some clones in this sample may be carry-over from other donors' samples.

This clonotype has more than one count but fewer than ten. The chain couples TRBV12-3 or TRBV12-4 to TRBJ2-2; D is possibly TRBD1 (6 bases). V dropped 5 bases and J dropped 6 bases, with 19 bases sitting between them. CDR3 size: 16 residues. CDR3 loop: CASSPLGRKGAGELFF. CDR3 nucleotide sequence: TGTGCCAGCAGTCCCCTGGGTAGAAAGGGGGCCGGGGAGCTGTTTTTT.

The J gene is TRBJ2-7, the V gene TRBV12-3 or TRBV12-4, with TRBD1 matching 12 bases. The CDR3 has 15 amino acids. Losses at the gene ends were 3 bases for V and 2 bases for J; bases not matched to a gene: 2. CDR3 amino acids: CASSFGTGGPYEQYF. CDR3 coding DNA: TGTGCCAGCAGTTTCGGGACAGGGGGCCCCTACGAGCAGTACTTC.

This clonotype came up a few times. CDR3 loop: CASSSGNTEAFF. Written as DNA, the CDR3 is TGTGCCAGCAGTTCAGGGAACACTGAAGCTTTCTTT. This chain uses TRBV6-5 with TRBJ1-1; D uncertain. The V end was cut by 4 bases, the J end by 1 base, with 4 bases between. CDR1 is MNHEY and CDR2 is SVGAGI in the germline V gene. This CDR3 region has 12 residues.

Concerning this clonotype itself: A read error is possible here, since a much larger clone lies one base away. This chain joins TRBV20-1 and TRBJ1-5, with 7 bases identical to TRBD1. CDR3 length equals 14 residues. The junction had 14 bases not matched to a gene; V was cut back by 6 bases and J by 9 bases. Germline CDR1 and CDR2: DFQATT and SNEGSKA (reference sequence). The CDR3 is CSAPRQGAYPPQHF. The CDR3 region has the DNA TGCAGTGCACCGAGACAGGGTGCCTATCCGCCCCAGCATTTT.

J is TRBJ1-5 and V is TRBV2; D is unclear. The CDR3 is 11 amino acids. V was clipped by 7 bases and J by 4 bases, with 5 bases between them. CDR1 and CDR2 from the germline V gene are SNHLY and FYNNEI. Here the CDR3 DNA reads TGTGCCAGCAAAGAGAATCAGCCCCAGCATTTT. Its protein product is CASKENQPQHF.

A note on this clonotype: Given a much more abundant clone one base away, this may be a read error. The rearrangement uses TRBV12-3 or TRBV12-4 and TRBJ2-6, with 12 bases lining up with TRBD1. CDR3 length: 16 residues. CDR3 nucleotides: TGTGCCAGCAGTCCCGGGACAGGGGGCGGGGCCAGCGTCCTGACTTTC. It is translated as CASSPGTGGGASVLTF.

The CDR3 loop is CSAFPRGDEQFF. DNA of the CDR3: TGCAGTGCTTTCCCTAGGGGGGATGAGCAGTTCTTC. The chain links TRBV20-1 to TRBJ2-1; D may correspond to TRBD1 or TRBD2 (6 bases each). V lost 5 bases and J lost 8, with 13 bases in between. Germline assignment: CDR1 DFQATT and CDR2 SNEGSKA (reference sequence). The CDR3 runs to 12 residues.

The sample holds many counts of this clonotype. The chain uses TRBV7-3 and TRBJ2-2, with no clear D. The length of the CDR3 is 14 residues. Germline values: CDR1 SGHTA, CDR2 FQGTGA. The V and J ends lost 3 bases and 0 bases respectively, with 5 bases between them. CDR3 region: CASSLGTNTGELFF. The CDR3 nucleotides read TGTGCCAGCAGCTTGGGAACGAACACCGGGGAGCTGTTTTTT.

This clonotype has a handful of counts. The rearrangement links TRBV10-1 to TRBJ1-2; D not certain. This CDR3 contains 15 residues. Trimming removed 4 bases at V and 4 bases at J, with 16 bases between. Germline-derived CDR1 and CDR2 are WNHNN and SYGVQD (reference sequence). The CDR3 DNA is TGCGCCAGCAGTGCTCGTGATGCAGGACTCTATGGCTACACCTTC. The encoded protein is CASSARDAGLYGYTF.

This clonotype was picked up many times. The CDR3 DNA reads as TGCAGCGTTGATTTAGGGACAGGGGCCCCCTACGAGCAGTACTTC. Translation gives CSVDLGTGAPYEQYF. The genes are TRBV29-1 and TRBJ2-7; 10 bases are shared with TRBD1. The V and J ends lost 3 bases and 2 bases, in that order; junction bases with no gene match: 7. Germline CDR1 is SQVTM and CDR2 is ANQGSEA. This CDR3 is built from 15 residues.

This chain links TRBV3-1 with TRBJ2-2; D is unresolved. The V gene lost 5 bases and the J gene lost 4 bases, with 17 bases spanning the gap. This CDR3 spans 16 amino acids. Germline V gene lookup returns CDR1 LGHDT and CDR2 YNNKEL (reference sequence). The CDR3 bases are TGTGCCAGCAGCTTACTTGGGCGGACGAGCACCGGGGAGCTGTTTTTT. It translates to CASSLLGRTSTGELFF.

This clonotype came up many times. The gene calls are TRBV30 and TRBJ1-2, with D unclear. The CDR3 has 13 residues. V was clipped by 2 bases and J by 3 bases, with 10 bases between them. Germline CDR1 GTSNPN, CDR2 SVGIG (reference sequence). The CDR3 here is CAWSSAGDYGYTF. DNA of the CDR3: TGTGCCTGGAGTTCGGCAGGAGACTATGGCTACACCTTC.

The chain combines TRBV18 with TRBJ1-2; 11 bases match TRBD1. J was trimmed by 7 bases and V by 5 bases; bases with no gene match: 6. Germline V gene sequence: CDR1 KGHSH, CDR2 LQKENI. CDR3 size: 14 residues. CDR3 in DNA: TGTGCCAGCTCAACCGGGACAGGGGGTCTTGGCTACACCTTC. Protein sequence: CASSTGTGGLGYTF.

This clonotype was observed many times. The chain recombines TRBV5-1 with TRBJ2-1; D perhaps matches TRBD1 (5 bases). V was cut by 0 bases and J by 6 bases, with 10 bases left in between. Germline V CDR1 and CDR2: SGHRS, YFSETQ. The CDR3 runs 14 residues. The chain's CDR3 is CASSLDRNPNEQFF. The CDR3 bases are TGCGCCAGCAGCTTGGACAGGAACCCCAATGAGCAGTTCTTC. Based on the CDR3 plus reference TRBV5-1 and TRBJ2-1, the full variable domain is KAGVTQTPRYLIKTRGQQVTLSCSPISGHRSVSWYQQTPGQGLQFLFEYFSETQRNKGNFPGRFSGRQFSNSRSEMNVSTLELGDSALYLCASSLDRNPNEQFFGPGTRLTVL.

This clonotype turned up a few times. The chain employs TRBV29-1 and TRBJ1-1; D is uncertain. This CDR3 is built from 11 residues. Per germline, CDR1 SQVTM and CDR2 ANQGSEA. V dropped 7 bases and J dropped 7 bases, with 13 bases sitting between them. The CDR3 coding sequence is TGCAGCGCCCTAGCGTATAATGAAGCTTTCTTT. It translates to CSALAYNEAFF. Full variable domain (rest looked up from reference TRBV29-1 and TRBJ1-1): SAVISQKPSRDICQRGTSLTIQCQVDSQVTMMFWYRQQPGQSLTLIATANQGSEATYESGFVIDKFPISRPNLTFSTLTVSNMSPEDSSIYLCSALAYNEAFFGQGTRLTVV.

This clonotype was seen many times. The chain recombines TRBV20-1 with TRBJ1-3; D not certain. This CDR3 region has 14 residues. Germline lookup yields CDR1 DFQATT and CDR2 SNEGSKA (reference sequence). The V end was cut by 3 bases, the J end by 3 bases, with 12 bases between. The CDR3 DNA reads TGCAGTGCTAGTCGAGACGGCCGTGGAAACACCATATATTTT. Its translation: CSASRDGRGNTIYF.